This T cell receptor (beta chain) was recorded in a study of blood T cells in healthy people across ages. Points from the study as a whole: Since the PBMCs were unsorted, naive and antigen-experienced cells could not be conclusively compared. Observed TCR beta diversity showed a strong correlation with the percentage of naive T cells as measured by flow cytometry. Fewer expanded clones and more diversity marked long-lived versus aged donors.

The J segment lost 2 bases and the V segment lost 7 bases, leaving 10 bases of the junction unmatched. The CDR3 contains 15 residues. Turning to this clonotype: Its specificity is not known.

Primed by a sample-barcoded 5' primer and a J-beta primer mix, a second PCR proceeded for roughly 6 to 12 cycles. TCRdb used MiXCR to reprocess the 5' RACE reads, holding one entry per CDR3 protein. The sample contains 1.8 million or so distinct CDR3 sequences, about two fifths of which appear only once. The sample taken for sequencing was blood. The rearrangement links TRBV12-3 or TRBV12-4 to TRBJ1-2; 7 positions match TRBD1. The TCR originated in a human donor in good health. The CDR3 sequence is CASTETGRPNYGYTF. CDR3 DNA: TGTGCCAGCACCGAGACAGGGAGACCAAACTATGGCTACACCTTC.